This T cell receptor beta chain derives from a study of immune heterogeneity within non-small cell lung tumors. The authors amplified TCR beta CDR3 by multiplex PCR with 32 V and 13 J primers. One entry per CDR3 protein, called by TCRdb with MiXCR from the multiplex PCR reads. The profile shows fewer than 25,000 distinct CDR3 sequences, 25% to 30% of them singletons. General study results and limits: Tumor sites in a patient shared identical dominant CDR3 beta clonotypes and also carried site-unique high-frequency clones. Individual patients mostly differed in their high-frequency T-cell receptor beta clonotypes.

In the case of this clonotype: What it recognizes is unknown.

Germline trimming cut 5 bases from V and 4 bases from J; bases unmatched to any gene: 7. The CDR3 consists of 15 residues. The V gene's germline CDR1 is SGHKS and CDR2 YYEKEE (reference sequence). The template for each sample was 550 to 700 ng of genomic DNA, which had been extracted from bulk tumor tissue. Several biopsies per primary tumor, spaced far apart, were taken during surgery. Curative surgery was undertaken by patients, who had untreated, newly diagnosed non-small cell lung cancer. Surgery with curative intent was being performed on the donors, who were newly diagnosed non-small cell lung cancer patients.

Specimen: lung tumor tissue. This TCR was recovered from a man aged 35-49 years with non-small cell lung cancer. The V call is TRBV5-5, the J call TRBJ2-7; the match to TRBD2 covers 12 bases. Written as DNA, the CDR3 is TGTGCCAGCAGAAATCTAGCGGGAGGGCCTTACGAGCAGTACTTC. It codes for CASRNLAGGPYEQYF.